The 9 T cell receptor beta chains listed next were all sequenced from one sample in a study of cytomegalovirus exposure and HLA in healthy donors. Primers: 60 Vbeta forward and 13 Jbeta reverse. TCRdb keeps only in-frame clones here, not all; method: immunoSEQ multiplex PCR. This table holds tens of thousands of clones, approximately 75% found once. Sequenced material: PBMCs. The origin of the receptors is a man under 40 in good health and CMV-seropositive.

The chain links TRBV10-3 to TRBJ2-6; a weak D match, TRBD1 (5 bases). The V gene lost 4 bases and the J gene lost 0 bases, with 7 bases spanning the gap. The CDR3 consists of 15 residues. CDR1 and CDR2 from the germline V gene are ENHRY and SYGVKD. As DNA, the CDR3 is TGTGCCATCAGTGGACAGCGCTCTGGGGCCAACGTCCTGACTTTC. Amino acid sequence: CAISGQRSGANVLTF.

V usage is TRBV19 and J usage is TRBJ2-4; D may be TRBD1 (6 bases). The CDR3 has 13 residues. Looked up from germline, CDR1 is LNHDA and CDR2 is SQIVND (reference sequence). V lost 3 bases to trimming and J lost 9 bases, with 12 bases between them. The CDR3, as DNA: TGTGCCAGTAGTATGCAGGGGAGCGCCATTCAGTACTTC. It is translated as CASSMQGSAIQYF.

This clone appeared a few times. V usage is TRBV9 and J usage is TRBJ1-1; unclear D gene. V was shortened by 4 bases and J by 1 base, with 14 bases between the two germline ends. Germline V gene sequence: CDR1 SGDLS, CDR2 YYNGEE. The CDR3 is made up of 15 amino acids. CDR3 residues: CASSPRLASNTEAFF. DNA of the CDR3: TGTGCCAGCAGCCCCCGTTTGGCCTCGAACACTGAAGCTTTCTTT.

The rearrangement links TRBV9 to TRBJ2-3, with D perhaps TRBD2 (6 bases). The CDR3 totals 13 residues. The germline V gene encodes CDR1 SGDLS and CDR2 YYNGEE. V lost 2 bases and J 3 bases, leaving 7 bases between the germline ends. The DNA of the CDR3 is TGTGCCAGCAGCGTGGGGAGGACAGATACGCAGTATTTT. Protein product: CASSVGRTDTQYF.

The chain has TRBV19 and TRBJ2-7; 9 bases are shared with TRBD1. Germline V gene sequence: CDR1 LNHDA, CDR2 SQIVND (reference sequence). This CDR3 has 14 residues. The J segment lost 1 base and the V segment lost 9 bases, leaving 7 bases of the junction unmatched. The CDR3 loop reads CASSRDRASYEQYF. DNA of the CDR3: TGTGCCAGCTCACGGGACAGGGCTTCCTACGAGCAGTACTTC.

The V gene is TRBV28, the J gene TRBJ2-7; no reliable D call. Germline assignment: CDR1 MDHEN and CDR2 SYDVKM. V was cut by 6 bases and J by 0 bases, with 9 bases left in between. This CDR3 spans 13 amino acids. The CDR3 nucleotides are TGTGCCAGCAGCTCCAGGATCTCCTACGAGCAGTACTTC. Translation gives CASSSRISYEQYF. Variable domain in full (rest from reference TRBV28 and TRBJ2-7): DVKVTQSSRYLVKRTGEKVFLECVQDMDHENMFWYRQDPGLGLRLIYFSYDVKMKEKGDIPEGYSVSREKKERFSLILESASTNQTSMYLCASSSRISYEQYFGPGTRLTVT.

This chain connects TRBV20-1 to TRBJ2-1, with D unresolved. Germline assignment: CDR1 DFQATT and CDR2 SNEGSKA (reference sequence). This CDR3 spans 11 amino acids. With 6 bases removed from V and 0 bases from J, the gap between germline ends came to 3 bases. The CDR3 region is CSALSYNEQFF. The CDR3 DNA reads as TGCAGTGCCCTCTCCTACAATGAGCAGTTCTTC.

The chain recombines TRBV6-5 with TRBJ2-7; D unresolved. The germline V gene encodes CDR1 MNHEY and CDR2 SVGAGI. Between the trimmed V and J ends, which lost 8 bases and 4 bases, there was a span of 15 bases. This CDR3 region has 13 residues. The CDR3 DNA sequence: TGTGCCAGCCAACGTGAAGAGAGTTACGAGCAGTACTTC. Translated, it gives CASQREESYEQYF.

The rearrangement uses TRBV7-2 and TRBJ2-4; 7 positions match TRBD2. CDR1 is SGHTA and CDR2 is FQGNSA in the germline V gene. Trimming cost V 1 base and J 1 base; bases outside gene matches: 4. The CDR3 is 16 residues long. The CDR3 nucleotides read TGTGCCAGCAGCTTAGTAGTGGGGGGGGCCAAAAACATTCAGTACTTC. Protein sequence: CASSLVVGGAKNIQYF.